The clone carrying this TCR beta chain was seen only a few times. Its matching antigen is unknown. PCR was performed a second time for about 7 to 12 cycles using a sample-barcoded 5' primer and a J-beta primer mix. At least 2.5 million CDR3-containing paired-end reads were obtained per sample. MiXCR, applied by TCRdb to the 5' RACE reads, yields one record per CDR3 protein. The sample has approximately 830,000 distinct CDR3 sequences, 60% to 80% seen once. The source of the sample is a study of blood T cells in healthy people across ages. Study results and caveats: It was held that diversity estimates obtained from one million T cells represented underestimates. In the absence of known donor CMV status, changes in expanded clonotypes were possibly confounded. Unsorted PBMCs ruled out conclusive naive versus antigen-experienced comparison.

Trimming removed 6 bases from V and 6 bases from J, with 9 bases in between. The CDR3 totals 12 residues. Germline V lookup: CDR1 MNHEY, CDR2 SMNVEV (reference sequence). The TCR sequence derives from a man aged 25-45 years in good health. The chain recombines TRBV27 with TRBJ2-1; possibly TRBD1 for D (6 bases). The sample consisted of blood. CDR3 in DNA: TGTGCCAGCAGGCAGACAGGCAATGAGCAGTTCTTC. Translating it yields CASRQTGNEQFF.